The 30 T cell receptor beta chains presented below share a single source sample, sequenced in a study of blood T cell repertoires in COVID-19. Measured with immunoSEQ multiplex PCR; TCRdb has only the in-frame clones, and not every one. The sample lists hundreds of thousands of clones, 80% to 90% occurring once. The sample consisted of PBMCs or T cells enriched from blood (not recorded which). The receptors were gathered from a woman between 50 and 59 years old who had been exposed to COVID-19.

V gene TRBV5-3 combines with J gene TRBJ1-1, with 7 bases matching TRBD1. TRBV5-3 is known as an ORF, though its function is uncertain. The CDR3 runs to 15 residues. Trimming cost V 4 bases and J 0 bases; bases outside gene matches: 6. The CDR3: CARSGMTGLNTEAFF. The CDR3 nucleotides are TGTGCCAGAAGCGGAATGACAGGGTTGAACACTGAAGCTTTCTTT.

The V and J genes are TRBV5-4 and TRBJ2-5; tentative D call: TRBD2 (7 bases). V lost 5 bases, J lost 0 bases, and 14 bases lay in between. This CDR3 region has 15 residues. Germline CDR1 is SGHNT and CDR2 is YYREEE (reference sequence). The DNA for the CDR3 is TGTGCCAGCAGTATTACGGGGGGCTACCAAGAGACCCAGTACTTC. The encoded protein is CASSITGGYQETQYF.

The V and J genes are TRBV5-6 and TRBJ2-6, with D possibly matching TRBD1 (6 bases). Germline CDR1 is SGHDT and CDR2 is YYEEEE. V lost 2 bases to trimming and J lost 2 bases, with 8 bases between them. The CDR3 has 15 amino acids. For the CDR3, the DNA is TGTGCCAGCAGCTTACAGGGTACTGGGGCCAACGTCCTGACTTTC. It translates to CASSLQGTGANVLTF.

The V and J genes are TRBV11-3 and TRBJ2-3; TRBD1 might be the D (6 bases). This CDR3 region has 16 residues. Looked up from germline, CDR1 is SGHNT and CDR2 is YENEEA. The ends were cut back, 2 bases at V and 4 bases at J, with 16 bases in the middle. This CDR3 is CASSLRSPQGSDTQYF. CDR3 coding DNA: TGTGCCAGCAGCTTACGGTCCCCTCAGGGGTCAGATACGCAGTATTTT.

V is TRBV14 and J is TRBJ2-7; a possible D gene is TRBD2 (6 bases). Looked up from germline, CDR1 is SGHDN and CDR2 is FVKESK. The CDR3 has 12 amino acids. Trimming removed 2 bases from V and 5 bases from J, with 7 bases in between. The CDR3 DNA is TGTGCCAGCAGCCAATGGGGGGACGAGCAGTACTTC. Protein sequence: CASSQWGDEQYF.

In its sample, this clone was seen many times. The sample contains more than one DNA sequence encoding this CDR3. The CDR3: CASSLISYEQYF. Here the CDR3 DNA reads TGTGCCAGCAGTCTAATATCCTACGAGCAGTACTTC. The V and J genes are TRBV28 and TRBJ2-7; D gene uncertain. Trimming took 5 bases from V and 1 from J, leaving 6 bases between them. This CDR3 is built from 12 residues. Germline CDR1 MDHEN, CDR2 SYDVKM.

This CDR3 reads CASSLGTARHSNQPQHF. DNA of the CDR3: TGTGCCAGCAGCTTGGGTACCGCCAGACATAGCAATCAGCCCCAGCATTTT. This chain uses TRBV5-5 with TRBJ1-5, with no clear D. The CDR3 runs to 17 residues. The germline gives CDR1 SGHKS, CDR2 YYEKEE (reference sequence). Trimming removed 0 bases at V and 0 bases at J, with 13 bases between.

The rearrangement uses TRBV6-5 and TRBJ1-6, with 7 bases fitting TRBD1. Germline V gives CDR1 MNHEY, CDR2 SVGAGI. J was trimmed by 10 bases and V by 7 bases; bases with no gene match: 7. CDR3 length: 13 residues. The CDR3 nucleotides are TGTGCCAGCATGACGGGACAGCTATCACCCCTCCACTTT. Residues: CASMTGQLSPLHF.

The genes are TRBV19 and TRBJ1-5; D remains ambiguous. The V and J ends lost 5 bases and 6 bases respectively, with 20 bases between them. The germline V gene encodes CDR1 LNHDA and CDR2 SQIVND (reference sequence). This CDR3 has 16 amino acids. Here the CDR3 reads CASSVPKPGIGQPQHF. In DNA form, the CDR3 reads TGTGCCAGTAGTGTCCCCAAACCGGGGATTGGTCAGCCCCAGCATTTT.

The genes are TRBV29-1 and TRBJ1-1; a possible D gene is TRBD1 (5 bases). V lost 3 bases and J lost 4, with 12 bases in between. Germline values: CDR1 SQVTM, CDR2 ANQGSEA. The CDR3 is 13 residues long. CDR3 region: CSVDRGGGTEAFF. The CDR3 coding sequence is TGCAGCGTTGATCGGGGGGGTGGCACTGAAGCTTTCTTT.

V and J are TRBV28 and TRBJ1-2, with 7 bases aligning to TRBD1. This CDR3 has 15 amino acids. The junction had 13 bases not matched to a gene; V was cut back by 8 bases and J by 4 bases. The germline CDR1 and CDR2 sequences are MDHEN and SYDVKM. The CDR3 coding sequence is TGTGCCAGCTCAAAGGCCGGGGGACAGATCTATGGCTACACCTTC. Protein: CASSKAGGQIYGYTF.

This clone was seen only once. The chain joins TRBV2 to TRBJ1-5; D gene ambiguous. The V gene's germline CDR1 is SNHLY and CDR2 FYNNEI. V lost 6 bases, J lost 0 bases, and 15 bases lay in between. The CDR3 totals 16 residues. The CDR3 loop reads CASRGSGIDSNQPQHF. The CDR3 bases are TGTGCCAGCAGGGGGAGTGGGATCGATAGCAATCAGCCCCAGCATTTT. Variable domain in full (rest from reference TRBV2 and TRBJ1-5): EPEVTQTPSHQVTQMGQEVILRCVPISNHLYFYWYRQILGQKVEFLVSFYNNEISEKSEIFDDQFSVERPDGSNFTLKIRSTKLEDSAMYFCASRGSGIDSNQPQHFGDGTRLSIL.

V gene TRBV30 combines with J gene TRBJ1-1; tentatively, D is TRBD1 (6 bases). The V end lost 4 bases, the J end lost 1 base, and 10 bases lay between the germline ends. The CDR3 contains 13 residues. The germline V gene has CDR1 GTSNPN and CDR2 SVGIG (reference sequence). The CDR3 bases are TGTGCCTGGACCCCAGGGGCGAACACTGAAGCTTTCTTT. This gives the protein CAWTPGANTEAFF.

The chain recombines TRBV5-1 with TRBJ2-3; 8 bases fit TRBD2. The germline V gene encodes CDR1 SGHRS and CDR2 YFSETQ. The CDR3 loop spans 17 amino acids. With 4 bases clipped from V and 2 bases from J, the junction kept 12 bases outside the gene matches. The CDR3 here is CASSPIIRTSITDTQYF. CDR3 in DNA: TGCGCCAGCAGCCCTATCATACGGACTAGCATCACAGATACGCAGTATTTT. The full variable domain, completed using reference TRBV5-1 and TRBJ2-3, is KAGVTQTPRYLIKTRGQQVTLSCSPISGHRSVSWYQQTPGQGLQFLFEYFSETQRNKGNFPGRFSGRQFSNSRSEMNVSTLELGDSALYLCASSPIIRTSITDTQYFGPGTRLTVL.

The chain couples TRBV18 to TRBJ1-5; D remains ambiguous. The CDR3 is made up of 13 amino acids. The germline V and J ends were trimmed by 3 bases and 8 bases, with 11 bases remaining between them. CDR1 is KGHSH, CDR2 LQKENI, per germline. The CDR3 is CASSPPGLKPQHF. The CDR3 bases are TGTGCCAGCTCACCTCCGGGTTTAAAGCCCCAGCATTTT. Based on the CDR3 plus reference TRBV18 and TRBJ1-5, the full variable domain is NAGVMQNPRHLVRRRGQEARLRCSPMKGHSHVYWYRQLPEEGLKFMVYLQKENIIDESGMPKERFSAEFPKEGPSILRIQQVVRGDSAAYFCASSPPGLKPQHFGDGTRLSIL.

This clone was counted between two and nine times. The chain employs TRBV6-5 and TRBJ1-2; a weak D match, TRBD1 (6 bases). The V end was cut by 0 bases, the J end by 1 base, with 9 bases between. The CDR3 contains 15 residues. Germline V gene lookup returns CDR1 MNHEY and CDR2 SVGAGI. The CDR3 sequence: CASSYSEDSNYGYTF. In DNA form, the CDR3 reads TGTGCCAGCAGTTACTCGGAGGACAGTAACTATGGCTACACCTTC.

J is TRBJ1-5 and V is TRBV19, with D tentatively TRBD1 (6 bases). There are 15 residues in the CDR3. Germline V lookup: CDR1 LNHDA, CDR2 SQIVND (reference sequence). The ends were cut back, 3 bases at V and 4 bases at J, with 13 bases in the middle. This chain's CDR3 is CASSIMAGENQPQHF. The CDR3 DNA sequence: TGTGCCAGTAGTATCATGGCAGGGGAGAATCAGCCCCAGCATTTT.

The genes are TRBV24-1 and TRBJ1-1; tentatively, D is TRBD1 (5 bases). V lost 8 bases to trimming and J lost 6 bases, with 24 bases between them. Looked up from germline, CDR1 is KGHDR and CDR2 is SFDVKD. This CDR3 has 16 amino acids. The CDR3 sequence: CATILNPRGRSPEAFF. In DNA form, the CDR3 reads TGTGCCACCATACTAAACCCCCGGGGGAGGAGTCCTGAAGCTTTCTTT.

This clone appeared once. The chain uses TRBV3-1 (or the pseudogene TRBV3-2) and TRBJ2-1; 7 bases agree with TRBD1. The ends lost 4 bases at V and 5 bases at J; junction bases unmatched: 8. Germline CDR1 LGHDT, CDR2 YNNKEL (reference sequence). This CDR3 is 15 amino acids long. The CDR3: CASSRQGGRHNEQFF. The CDR3 DNA sequence: TGTGCCAGCAGCCGACAGGGCGGTCGGCACAATGAGCAGTTCTTC.

The chain couples TRBV18 to TRBJ2-7; D gene ambiguous. CDR1 KGHSH and CDR2 LQKENI come from the germline V gene. The CDR3 has 14 amino acids. V lost 3 bases to trimming and J lost 0 bases, with 9 bases between them. CDR3: CASSPGAGSYEQYF. The CDR3 DNA is TGTGCCAGCTCACCGGGCGCAGGCTCCTACGAGCAGTACTTC.

The V and J genes are TRBV7-2 and TRBJ1-3; the D gene is possibly TRBD1 (5 bases). V dropped 3 bases and J dropped 0 bases, with 6 bases sitting between them. Germline V gene lookup returns CDR1 SGHTA and CDR2 FQGNSA. There are 14 residues in the CDR3. CDR3 loop: CASSFDSSGNTIYF. CDR3 bases: TGTGCCAGCAGCTTCGACAGCTCTGGAAACACCATATATTTT.

The chain has TRBV5-1 and TRBJ1-2, with a possible D match to TRBD1 (6 bases). This CDR3 comprises 14 residues. V was clipped by 4 bases and J by 5 bases, with 15 bases between them. Germline V CDR1 and CDR2: SGHRS, YFSETQ. CDR3 sequence reads: CASSRDTGQYGYTF. CDR3 nucleotides: TGCGCCAGCAGCCGGGACACTGGCCAGTATGGCTACACCTTC.

A note on this clone: One end of the junction is discordant with germline, which a read error may explain. Within the sample, other DNA sequences also encode this same CDR3. This chain links TRBV9 with TRBJ1-1; the D gene is possibly TRBD1 (5 bases). CDR1 and CDR2 from the germline V gene are SGDLS and YYNGEE. There are 14 residues in the CDR3. The CDR3 spells CASSPGGMNTEAFF. The DNA for the CDR3 is TGTGCCAGCAGCCCGGGGGGGATGAATACTGAAGCTTTCTTT.

The rearrangement uses TRBV25-1 and TRBJ2-3; D might be TRBD2 (5 bases). The germline V and J ends were trimmed by 3 bases and 4 bases, with 14 bases remaining between them. The CDR3 runs 15 residues. Germline CDR1 reads MGHDK; CDR2 reads SYGVNS. The CDR3 loop reads CASSDRTSGADTQYF. The CDR3, as DNA: TGTGCCAGCAGTGACCGGACCTCCGGGGCAGATACGCAGTATTTT. Using reference TRBV25-1 and TRBJ2-3 for the parts outside the CDR3, the full variable domain is EADIYQTPRYLVIGTGKKITLECSQTMGHDKMYWYQQDPGMELHLIHYSYGVNSTEKGDLSSESTVSRIRTEHFPLTLESARPSHTSQYLCASSDRTSGADTQYFGPGTRLTVL.

V is TRBV7-8 and J is TRBJ2-1; the D is unclear. The CDR3 consists of 16 residues. Per germline, CDR1 SGHVS and CDR2 FQNEAQ. V dropped 5 bases and J dropped 0 bases, with 14 bases sitting between them. CDR3 sequence (DNA): TGTGCCAGCAGCCTAACACTCCGGAGCTCCTACAATGAGCAGTTCTTC. Protein sequence: CASSLTLRSSYNEQFF.

V gene TRBV15 combines with J gene TRBJ2-5, with 7 bases identical to TRBD1. Germline V gene lookup returns CDR1 LNHNV and CDR2 YYDKDF (reference sequence). The trim removed 0 bases at V and 5 bases at J, leaving 6 bases unmatched. This CDR3 spans 15 amino acids. This chain's CDR3 is CATSRDSDRRETQYF. The DNA for the CDR3 is TGTGCCACCAGCAGAGATTCGGACAGGAGGGAGACCCAGTACTTC.

The V gene is TRBV7-9, the J gene TRBJ1-3, with unresolved D. This CDR3 is 12 amino acids long. Germline V lookup: CDR1 SEHNR, CDR2 FQNEAQ (reference sequence). The V end lost 5 bases, the J end lost 3 bases, and 5 bases lay between the germline ends. The CDR3 protein is CASSTYGNTIYF. For the CDR3, the DNA is TGTGCCAGCAGCACTTATGGAAACACCATATATTTT.

The chain couples TRBV28 to TRBJ1-3; maybe TRBD1 (6 bases). V was pared by 3 bases and J by 0 bases, with 6 bases between. The germline V gene has CDR1 MDHEN and CDR2 SYDVKM. The length of the CDR3 is 14 residues. The CDR3 DNA follows: TGTGCCAGCAGTTTGGGACACTCTGGAAACACCATATATTTT. Its translation: CASSLGHSGNTIYF.

The chain employs TRBV21-1 and TRBJ2-5; the D segment call TRBD1 is taken from the table without a DNA check. TRBV21-1 counts as a pseudogene. The CDR3 totals 16 residues. The DNA for the CDR3 is TGTGCCAGCAACCAAGAAGACAGGGACCAGGATGAGACCCAGTACTTC. As protein: CASNQEDRDQDETQYF.

The chain uses TRBV30 and TRBJ1-2, with D possibly matching TRBD1 (5 bases). Deletions cut 1 base from V and 4 bases from J, with 10 bases between. The germline gives CDR1 GTSNPN, CDR2 SVGIG (reference sequence). The CDR3 has 13 amino acids. CDR3 region: CAWSAQGVYGYTF. The CDR3 nucleotides read TGTGCCTGGAGTGCTCAGGGTGTCTATGGCTACACCTTC.